A single sample gave rise to the 31 T cell receptor beta chains below, sequenced in a study of T cell changes during pregnancy in multiple sclerosis. Some clones are missing from TCRdb's copy, which holds only in-frame ones; the method was immunoSEQ multiplex PCR. The sample yields about 43,000 clones, more than 75% seen once. Sequencing was performed on PBMCs (not recorded whether the cells were cultured). All receptors come from a female donor with multiple sclerosis, enrolled in a pregnancy study.

The V and J genes are TRBV6-5 and TRBJ2-3; D is possibly TRBD2 (6 bases). The CDR3 sequence is 15 residues long. V lost 6 bases and J 3 bases, leaving 16 bases between the germline ends. The V gene's germline CDR1 is MNHEY and CDR2 SVGAGI. In DNA form, the CDR3 reads TGTGCCAGCAGCGTTCTCGGTGGGGGGACAGATACGCAGTATTTT. It specifies CASSVLGGGTDTQYF.

The V gene is TRBV6-5, the J gene TRBJ2-6, with D unresolved. The germline gives CDR1 MNHEY, CDR2 SVGAGI. Between the trimmed V and J ends, which lost 2 bases and 4 bases, there was a span of 6 bases. CDR3 length: 14 residues. CDR3 in DNA: TGTGCCAGCAGTTACAGGGCCGGGGCCAACGTCCTGACTTTC. Translating it yields CASSYRAGANVLTF.

J is TRBJ2-1 and V is TRBV5-1; 9 bases match TRBD2. The CDR3 runs to 15 residues. Looked up from germline, CDR1 is SGHRS and CDR2 is YFSETQ. V lost 3 bases and J lost 4; bases outside the gene matches: 5. The CDR3 bases are TGCGCCAGCAGCTCGGGACTAGCAGATTACAATGAGCAGTTCTTC. It yields the protein CASSSGLADYNEQFF.

V usage is TRBV10-1 and J usage is TRBJ2-7; 7 nucleotides agree with TRBD1. V shed 2 bases and J 4 bases; nucleotides not matched to a gene: 5. The CDR3 covers 14 residues. Germline V gives CDR1 WNHNN, CDR2 SYGVQD (reference sequence). The CDR3 spells CASSEAGTAYEQYF. The CDR3 bases are TGCGCCAGCAGTGAGGCCGGGACAGCTTACGAGCAGTACTTC.

The genes are TRBV4-1 and TRBJ2-1, with 11 bases identical to TRBD2. There are 17 residues in the CDR3. J gave up 3 bases and V 3 bases, and 7 bases lay outside the gene matches. Germline-derived CDR1 and CDR2 are MGHRA and YSYEKL. In nucleotides, the CDR3 is TGCGCCAGCAGCCAGGAAACCGGGACTAGCGGCTACAATGAGCAGTTCTTC. Amino acids: CASSQETGTSGYNEQFF.

DNA of the CDR3: TGTGCCAGCAGACTCACCTCGGGACAGCTCTATGGCTACACCTTC. Translating it yields CASRLTSGQLYGYTF. V usage is TRBV28 and J usage is TRBJ1-2, with TRBD1 matching 7 bases. V lost 6 bases and J lost 4; bases outside the gene matches: 11. The CDR3 is made up of 15 amino acids. CDR1 MDHEN and CDR2 SYDVKM come from the germline V gene.

The chain couples TRBV12-5 to TRBJ1-3; the D is unclear. V was cut by 5 bases and J by 0 bases, with 14 bases left in between. CDR3 size: 16 residues. CDR1 LGHNT and CDR2 FRNRAP come from the germline V gene. The DNA for the CDR3 is TGTGCTAGTGGTCCGACAAGGCCGTCCTCTGGAAACACCATATATTTT. It translates to CASGPTRPSSGNTIYF.

This rearrangement joins TRBV5-1 to TRBJ1-1; no reliable D call. V lost 4 bases, J lost 2 bases, and 18 bases lay in between. This CDR3 is built from 16 residues. Germline V gene lookup returns CDR1 SGHRS and CDR2 YFSETQ. CDR3 coding DNA: TGCGCCAGCAGCCTGGCGCAGGCGGATCTTAACACTGAAGCTTTCTTT. Translation: CASSLAQADLNTEAFF.

The rearrangement uses TRBV5-6 and TRBJ2-1; D is unclear. Trimming cost V 6 bases and J 0 bases, with 10 bases left between them. This CDR3 spans 14 amino acids. The germline gives CDR1 SGHDT, CDR2 YYEEEE. CDR3 coding DNA: TGTGCCAGCACCCCTGGTTACTCCTACAATGAGCAGTTCTTC. Its protein is CASTPGYSYNEQFF.

The genes are TRBV5-4 and TRBJ2-7; D may be TRBD1 (6 bases). The germline V gene encodes CDR1 SGHNT and CDR2 YYREEE (reference sequence). The CDR3 totals 15 residues. The V end was cut by 2 bases, the J end by 0 bases, with 12 bases between. Written as DNA, the CDR3 is TGTGCCAGCAGCTTTAGACAGGACAGCTCCTACGAGCAGTACTTC. This translates into CASSFRQDSSYEQYF.

J is TRBJ2-7 and V is TRBV7-9; D gene unclear. CDR3 size: 15 residues. V was pared by 7 bases and J by 0 bases, with 16 bases between. Per the germline V gene, CDR1 is SEHNR and CDR2 is FQNEAQ (reference sequence). The CDR3 region is CASMPLGRFSYEQYF. In nucleotides, the CDR3 is TGTGCCAGCATGCCCTTAGGGCGGTTCTCCTACGAGCAGTACTTC.

The chain is built from TRBV30 and TRBJ2-2; D not certain. Between the trimmed V and J ends, which lost 2 bases and 5 bases, there was a span of 15 bases. The CDR3 loop spans 15 amino acids. Germline V gene sequence: CDR1 GTSNPN, CDR2 SVGIG (reference sequence). CDR3 DNA: TGTGCCTGGAGTCCGCCACATTTAGAAACCGGGGAGCTGTTTTTT. Its translation is CAWSPPHLETGELFF.

This clone was detected a few times. V usage is TRBV6-5 and J usage is TRBJ1-1; no definite D call. Deletions cut 2 bases from V and 0 bases from J, with 4 bases between. Germline CDR1 MNHEY, CDR2 SVGAGI. The CDR3 runs to 13 residues. The CDR3 DNA follows: TGTGCCAGCAGTTACAGGGTGAACACTGAAGCTTTCTTT. Encoded protein: CASSYRVNTEAFF.

The chain recombines TRBV19 with TRBJ2-6; D not resolved. Trimming stripped 8 bases from V and 3 bases from J, with 20 bases between. The length of the CDR3 is 17 residues. Germline lookup yields CDR1 LNHDA and CDR2 SQIVND (reference sequence). The CDR3 loop is CASLDGDRIYGANVLTF. CDR3 bases: TGTGCCAGTCTTGATGGGGATCGGATATATGGGGCCAACGTCCTGACTTTC. Combining the CDR3 with reference TRBV19 and TRBJ2-6 gives the whole variable domain DGGITQSPKYLFRKEGQNVTLSCEQNLNHDAMYWYRQDPGQGLRLIYYSQIVNDFQKGDIAEGYSVSREKKESFPLTVTSAQKNPTAFYLCASLDGDRIYGANVLTFGAGSRLTVL.

This rearrangement joins TRBV12-5 to TRBJ2-5; TRBD2 matches 13 bases. Germline lookup yields CDR1 LGHNT and CDR2 FRNRAP. This CDR3 has 15 residues. The V gene end was trimmed by 3 bases and the J gene end by 4 bases; junction bases not matched to a gene: 2. The CDR3 bases are TGTGCTAGTGGTTTACTAGCGGGAGGGCGAGAGACCCAGTACTTC. As protein: CASGLLAGGRETQYF.

For the CDR3, the DNA is TGCAGCGTTGAAGATTCGGGACTAGCGGGATGGGAGCAGTTCTTC. This codes for CSVEDSGLAGWEQFF. The chain links TRBV29-1 to TRBJ2-1, with TRBD2 matching 13 bases. Germline V gene sequence: CDR1 SQVTM, CDR2 ANQGSEA. The CDR3 is 15 residues long. J lost 10 bases, V lost 0 bases, and 6 bases had no gene match.

Only one count was recorded for this clone. The chain employs TRBV7-9 and TRBJ2-7; D not certain. The CDR3 extends over 11 amino acids. The ends were cut back, 2 bases at V and 7 bases at J, with 6 bases in the middle. Germline CDR1 is SEHNR and CDR2 is FQNEAQ (reference sequence). The CDR3 coding sequence is TGTGCCAGCAGCTTACTGACTGAGCAGTACTTC. This codes for CASSLLTEQYF.

This clone was detected only a few times. V is TRBV7-9 and J is TRBJ1-2; 8 bases line up with TRBD1. CDR1 and CDR2 (germline): SEHNR, FQNEAQ (reference sequence). V dropped 4 bases and J dropped 4; count of bases not matched to a gene: 5. There are 14 residues in the CDR3. CDR3 sequence (DNA): TGTGCCAGCAGCTCCGGGACAGGAGCCTATGGCTACACCTTC. Protein: CASSSGTGAYGYTF.

This sequence joins TRBV19 and TRBJ1-1; TRBD1 is a possible D gene (5 bases). Germline CDR1 reads LNHDA; CDR2 reads SQIVND (reference sequence). V was trimmed by 5 bases and J by 4 bases, leaving 11 bases between them. CDR3 length equals 13 residues. CDR3 in amino acids: CASSPTGGTEAFF. CDR3 in DNA: TGTGCCAGTAGTCCAACTGGGGGCACTGAAGCTTTCTTT.

CDR3 bases: TGTGCCAGCAGTGATTTCACGGGGAAATCCTACGAGCAGTACTTC. Its protein product is CASSDFTGKSYEQYF. The V call is TRBV6-1, the J call TRBJ2-7; TRBD2 is a possible D gene (5 bases). This CDR3 region has 15 residues. CDR1 and CDR2 from the germline V gene are MNHNS and SASEGT. V lost 3 bases, J lost 1 base, and 13 bases lay in between.

The V and J genes are TRBV18 and TRBJ2-2, with TRBD2 identical over 8 bases. Germline-derived CDR1 and CDR2 are KGHSH and LQKENI. This CDR3 has 14 amino acids. The trim removed 4 bases at V and 6 bases at J, leaving 4 bases unmatched. The CDR3 coding sequence is TGTGCCAGCTCACTAGCGGGACCCTCCGGGGAGCTGTTTTTT. It translates to CASSLAGPSGELFF.

The gene calls are TRBV6-1 and TRBJ2-3; 7 bases map to TRBD2. Trimming took 1 base from V and 0 from J; bases not matched to a gene: 10. Germline values: CDR1 MNHNS, CDR2 SASEGT. This CDR3 is 18 amino acids long. The DNA of the CDR3 is TGTGCCAGCAGTGAAGGCCAACCGACTAGCCTGAGCACAGATACGCAGTATTTT. Its protein is CASSEGQPTSLSTDTQYF.

This chain joins TRBV2 and TRBJ2-2, with D tentatively TRBD1 (6 bases). V shed 7 bases and J shed 4 bases, with 16 bases lying between them. Germline loops: CDR1 SNHLY, CDR2 FYNNEI. CDR3 length: 15 amino acids. CDR3 amino acids: CASTRDRSFTGELFF. In DNA, the CDR3 is TGTGCCAGCACCCGAGACAGGTCCTTCACCGGGGAGCTGTTTTTT.

This sequence joins TRBV4-3 and TRBJ2-1, with no clear D. Per the germline V gene, CDR1 is LGHNA and CDR2 is YSLEER. The CDR3 totals 16 residues. Trimming stripped 2 bases from V and 3 bases from J, with 14 bases between. CDR3 bases: TGCGCCAGCAGCCAATTGACTGGACCCTACTACAATGAGCAGTTCTTC. It encodes CASSQLTGPYYNEQFF.

V and J are TRBV7-9 and TRBJ1-2; D remains unclear. Germline V lookup: CDR1 SEHNR, CDR2 FQNEAQ (reference sequence). CDR3 length: 13 amino acids. The V and J ends lost 5 bases and 2 bases respectively, with 9 bases between them. DNA for the CDR3: TGTGCCAGCAGCCATGACGTAAACTATGGCTACACCTTC. Translated, it gives CASSHDVNYGYTF.

The chain combines TRBV4-3 with TRBJ2-5; 7 bases match TRBD1. The CDR3 has 15 amino acids. Germline values: CDR1 LGHNA, CDR2 YSLEER. J gave up 7 bases and V 5 bases, and 13 bases lay outside the gene matches. CDR3 amino acids: CASSNRDSTWGTQYF. The CDR3 nucleotides are TGCGCCAGCAGCAACCGGGACAGCACTTGGGGGACCCAGTACTTC.

This clone was picked up a small number of times. The chain combines TRBV30 with TRBJ1-5; no firm D call. Germline-derived CDR1 and CDR2 are GTSNPN and SVGIG (reference sequence). CDR3 size: 12 residues. V lost 2 bases, J lost 0 bases, and 2 bases lay in between. The CDR3 DNA sequence: TGTGCCTGGAGTTATAGCAATCAGCCCCAGCATTTT. This sequence encodes CAWSYSNQPQHF.

The rearrangement uses TRBV9 and TRBJ2-5; D not certain. Germline values: CDR1 SGDLS, CDR2 YYNGEE. The CDR3 totals 14 residues. The ends were cut back, 0 bases at V and 2 bases at J, with 8 bases in the middle. CDR3 residues: CASSVGNAQETQYF. Written as DNA, the CDR3 is TGTGCCAGCAGCGTAGGTAACGCTCAAGAGACCCAGTACTTC.

The chain joins TRBV11-2 to TRBJ1-1; maybe TRBD1 (5 bases). The V gene's germline CDR1 is SGHAT and CDR2 FQNNGV. V lost 1 base to trimming and J lost 1 base, with 7 bases between them. The CDR3 runs 14 residues. CDR3 in amino acids: CASSLAQENTEAFF. CDR3 coding DNA: TGTGCCAGCAGCTTAGCACAGGAGAACACTGAAGCTTTCTTT.

The chain has TRBV30 and TRBJ2-5; D is ambiguous. V lost 2 bases and J lost 5, with 9 bases in between. CDR1 GTSNPN and CDR2 SVGIG come from the germline V gene (reference sequence). The CDR3 contains 12 residues. CDR3 residues: CAWSMEGETQYF. The CDR3 DNA is TGTGCCTGGAGTATGGAAGGGGAGACCCAGTACTTC.

The gene calls are TRBV19 and TRBJ2-7; 13 nucleotides match TRBD2. The CDR3 contains 17 residues. V dropped 4 bases and J dropped 0; count of bases not matched to a gene: 6. In germline, CDR1 is LNHDA, CDR2 SQIVND (reference sequence). The CDR3 protein is CASSRGLAGRSSYEQYF. CDR3 sequence (DNA): TGTGCCAGTAGTAGGGGACTAGCGGGACGGAGCTCCTACGAGCAGTACTTC.